The rows below give T cell receptor beta chains drawn from one sample of a study of T-cell memory formation after mild COVID-19. Via MiXCR, TCRdb re-called the 5' RACE reads, giving one row per CDR3 protein. The data show roughly 300,000 distinct CDR3 sequences, with approximately 15% seen just once and about 20% held by the top ten. Sequencing input: PBMCs or a T cell subset sorted from them (not recorded which). The receptors were gathered from a man aged 18 to 29 who had mild COVID-19 (a few samples of this study predate the infection). Cell type and time point are not known. CDR3s include the opening cysteine and the closing phenylalanine or tryptophan. A D gene is named only where the DNA matches it firmly. Clone sizes are given selectively: once, few, many, or a class where the clone is expanded.

clone_size	j_call	v_call	d_call	cdr3_nt	cdr3_aa
few	TRBJ1-5	TRBV7-8	.	TGTGCCAGCAGCTTGGAACCGGGTCGGAATCAGCCCCAGCATTTT	CASSLEPGRNQPQHF
many	TRBJ1-6	TRBV5-1	.	TGCGCCAGCAGCTTGGGGGACCGCCTGTATTCACCCCTCCACTTT	CASSLGDRLYSPLHF
few	TRBJ2-7	TRBV18	.	TGTGCCAGCTCACCACCGCAGGGTTCATCTTACGAGCAGTACTTC	CASSPPQGSSYEQYF
few	TRBJ1-6	TRBV12-3/TRBV12-4	.	TGTGCCAGCAGCCCCGGTTCACCCCTCCACTTT	CASSPGSPLHF
.	TRBJ2-3	TRBV27	TRBD2	TGTGTCTCTACGCGGGGGGGCCGGTCAGATACGCAGTATTTT	CVSTRGGRSDTQYF
few	TRBJ2-2	TRBV20-1	TRBD1	TGCAGTGCTAGCAAGACAGGGAGACCCGGGGAGCTGTTTTTT	CSASKTGRPGELFF
.	TRBJ1-5	TRBV6-1	.	TGTGCCAGCAATCGACGGAGCAATCAGCCCCAGCATTTT	CASNRRSNQPQHF
few	TRBJ2-3	TRBV12-3/TRBV12-4	.	TGTGCCAGCAGGGGCTGGGGCACAGATACGCAGTATTTT	CASRGWGTDTQYF
few	TRBJ2-7	TRBV27	.	TGTGCCACCAAGTCGCAAGGGGCCGCCTACGAGCAGTACTTC	CATKSQGAAYEQYF
.	TRBJ2-3	TRBV4-3	TRBD1	TGCGCCAGCAGCCAAGTCCCGCCGGGACAGGGGGGTGCAGATACGCAGTATTTT	CASSQVPPGQGGADTQYF
.	TRBJ2-5	TRBV7-9	.	TGTGCCAGCAGCGGACACGAGACCCAGTACTTC	CASSGHETQYF
few	TRBJ2-1	TRBV29-1	.	TGCAGCGTTGAACGTCCGAATGAGCAGTTCTTC	CSVERPNEQFF
.	TRBJ1-6	TRBV20-1	.	TGCAGTGCTGAAGGACCCAGCTCCTATAATTCACCCCTCCACTTT	CSAEGPSSYNSPLHF
.	TRBJ2-5	TRBV12-3/TRBV12-4	.	TGTGCCAGCAGTTTAGTGGCCTCCGGGACCCAGTACTTC	CASSLVASGTQYF
few	TRBJ1-1	TRBV6-1	.	TGTGCCAGCAGTGAAGCGGGGCAGGACACTGAAGCTTTCTTT	CASSEAGQDTEAFF
many	TRBJ2-5	TRBV20-1	.	TGCAGTGCCGAAGGAGGGTCTGAGACCCAGTACTTC	CSAEGGSETQYF
few	TRBJ2-2	TRBV4-1	.	TGCGCCAGCAGCCAAATGACGAGCGGTATCGGGCTGTTTTTT	CASSQMTSGIGLFF
few	TRBJ2-1	TRBV5-1	TRBD2	TGCGCCAGCAGCTTGGCCGGGACTAGCGGGGGTTTCAATGAGCAGTTCTTC	CASSLAGTSGGFNEQFF
few	TRBJ1-1	TRBV25-1	.	TGTGCCAGCAGTGCGTGGAGTGGAGCTTTCTTT	CASSAWSGAFF
few	TRBJ2-3	TRBV21-1	.	TGTGCCAGCAGCAAAAAACGCGGGAGGGGACCCACAGATACGCAGTATTTT	CASSKKRGRGPTDTQYF
few	TRBJ2-1	TRBV18	TRBD1	TGTGCCAGCTCTCCTGGTACCGGGACAGGGGACAATGAGCAGTTCTTC	CASSPGTGTGDNEQFF
many	TRBJ2-1	TRBV6-2/TRBV6-3	.	TGTGCCAGCAGTTACCCCTGGACTGTACCGAGCGCCTACAATGAGCAGTTCTTC	CASSYPWTVPSAYNEQFF
.	TRBJ2-7	TRBV3-1	.	TGTGCCAGCAGCCAAGAGAATGGGGGATCTTACTACGAGCAGTACTTC	CASSQENGGSYYEQYF
.	TRBJ2-3	TRBV19	.	TGTGCCAGTAGTATAGGGTCTTCAGTGGGAACAGATACGCAGTATTTT	CASSIGSSVGTDTQYF
many	TRBJ2-5	TRBV4-3	.	TGCGCCAGCAGCCAAGCAGCGCTCAACGGGGAGACCCAGTACTTC	CASSQAALNGETQYF
few	TRBJ1-2	TRBV6-6	.	TGTGCCAGCACCATACTGGGGGAGGTCTATGGCTACACCTTC	CASTILGEVYGYTF
once	TRBJ2-1	TRBV29-1	.	TGCATCGTTGGGGGTTCCCTCTACAATGAGCAGTTCTTC	CIVGGSLYNEQFF
few	TRBJ2-3	TRBV7-2	.	TGTGCCAGCAGCTTAGCTGTAGCGTCAGATACGCAGTATTTT	CASSLAVASDTQYF
.	TRBJ1-2	TRBV12-3/TRBV12-4	TRBD1	TGTGCCAGCAGTTTAGCGATAACAGGGGTCTATGGCTACACCTTC	CASSLAITGVYGYTF
few	TRBJ1-3	TRBV20-1	.	TGCAGTGCTAGAAGTTCGGGGGGCTTTGGAAACACCATATATTTT	CSARSSGGFGNTIYF
few	TRBJ2-5	TRBV7-3	TRBD2	TGTGCCAGCAGCTTAATGGGCGGGGGGACCAGGGAGACCCAGTACTTC	CASSLMGGGTRETQYF
few	TRBJ1-2	TRBV20-1	.	TGCAGTGCTAGAGATAGACAGGCTAACTATGGCTACACCTTC	CSARDRQANYGYTF
.	TRBJ2-7	TRBV30	.	TGTGCCTGGACCCTGGGTAGTTACGAGCAGTACTTC	CAWTLGSYEQYF
few	TRBJ1-1	TRBV6-2/TRBV6-3	.	TGTGCCAGCAGTTACGTTTCAGGGCGCATGAACACTGAAGCTTTCTTT	CASSYVSGRMNTEAFF
.	TRBJ1-5	TRBV6-6	.	TGTGCCAGCAGTTACTGGGAGGATAGCAATCAGCCCCAGCATTTT	CASSYWEDSNQPQHF
.	TRBJ2-5	TRBV12-3/TRBV12-4	TRBD2	TGTGCCAGCAGTTTCACTAGCGGGGGGGCGGAGACCCAGTACTTC	CASSFTSGGAETQYF
.	TRBJ2-1	TRBV12-3/TRBV12-4	TRBD2	TGTGCCAGCAGGCAAGCGGGGGGACACTACAATGAGCAGTTCTTC	CASRQAGGHYNEQFF
many	TRBJ1-4	TRBV7-9	.	TGTGCCAGCAGCCCGGGACACCTCTCGGCTAATGAAAAACTGTTTTTT	CASSPGHLSANEKLFF
.	TRBJ2-7	TRBV6-2/TRBV6-3	.	TGTGCCAGCATAGGCAGACCCCGCTTCTACGAGCAGTACTTC	CASIGRPRFYEQYF
few	TRBJ2-6	TRBV11-2	TRBD1	TGTGCCAGCAGCGGGACAGGCCCAGACAATGGGGCCAACGTCCTGACTTTC	CASSGTGPDNGANVLTF
few	TRBJ1-6	TRBV4-3	.	TGCGCCAGCAGCCAAGGGGGAGGGGCACTGACACCCCTCCACTTT	CASSQGGGALTPLHF
many	TRBJ1-1	TRBV27	.	TGTGCCAGCAGTTCCATCGGTAGATCGGCTTTCTTT	CASSSIGRSAFF
many	TRBJ2-4	TRBV12-3/TRBV12-4	.	TGTGCCAGCAGGAGACCCCCGGATCACATTCAGTACTTC	CASRRPPDHIQYF
few	TRBJ2-5	TRBV5-4	TRBD2	TGTGCCAGCAGAGCGGGACTAGCAGAGGAGACCCAGTACTTC	CASRAGLAEETQYF